This TCR beta chain was retrieved from a study of T cell responses to AZD1222 COVID-19 vaccine. The study, taken as a whole, reports: All repertoire sampling was performed exclusively after the peak T cell response. The CD4 TCRs associated with vaccination extended across spike and predominated at 160-218 and 743-854. The reported proportion of spike-specific TCRs targeting unmutated variant regions was nearly half.

V shed 2 bases and J shed 1 base, with 15 bases lying between them. This CDR3 is built from 16 residues. Germline loops: CDR1 LGHDT, CDR2 YNNKEL (reference sequence). On this clone: Antigen: not known.

Only in-frame clones appear in the TCRdb table, and some are missing; sequencing was by immunoSEQ multiplex PCR. This repertoire shows 150,000 to 200,000 clones, around 93% found once; its top ten account for approximately 1.5%. Source: peripheral blood, taken on day 0 of AZD1222 vaccination. This rearrangement joins TRBV3-1 (or the pseudogene TRBV3-2) to TRBJ2-7, with D unclear. The sequence was obtained from an adult in good health. In DNA form, the CDR3 reads TGTGCCAGCAGCCAAACCCCCGCGCCGGTTTCCTACGAGCAGTACTTC. It translates to CASSQTPAPVSYEQYF.